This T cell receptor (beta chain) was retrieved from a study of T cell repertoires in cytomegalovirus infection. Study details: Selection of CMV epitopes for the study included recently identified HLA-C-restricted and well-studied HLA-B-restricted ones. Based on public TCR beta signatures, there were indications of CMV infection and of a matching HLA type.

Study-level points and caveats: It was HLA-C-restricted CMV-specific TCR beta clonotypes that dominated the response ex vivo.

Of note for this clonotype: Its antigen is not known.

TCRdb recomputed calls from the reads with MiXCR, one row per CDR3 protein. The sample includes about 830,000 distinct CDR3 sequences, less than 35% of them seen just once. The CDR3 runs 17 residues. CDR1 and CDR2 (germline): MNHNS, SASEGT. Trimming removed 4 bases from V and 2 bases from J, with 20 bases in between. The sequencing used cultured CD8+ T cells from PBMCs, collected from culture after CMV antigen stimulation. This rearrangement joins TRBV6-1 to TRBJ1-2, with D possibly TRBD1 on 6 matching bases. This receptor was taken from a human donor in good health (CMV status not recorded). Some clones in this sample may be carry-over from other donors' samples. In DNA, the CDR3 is TGTGCCAGCAGTGTCAACTTGAAGGGGGGAGGGAACTATGGCTACACCTTC. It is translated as CASSVNLKGGGNYGYTF.